The 25 T cell receptor beta chains below all came from one sample that was sequenced in a study of blood T cell repertoires in COVID-19. Data came from immunoSEQ multiplex PCR; TCRdb stores just in-frame clones and leaves some out. There are about 460,000 clones in the sample; more than 85% occur only once, and approximately 8% lies in the top ten. The source material was PBMCs or T cells enriched from blood (not recorded which). The receptors come from a woman aged 60-75 years who had recovered from COVID-19.

This clone was found once. This chain links TRBV4-2 with TRBJ1-2; D ambiguous. V gave up 1 base and J gave up 1 base, with 13 bases separating them. Germline-derived CDR1 and CDR2 are LGHNA and YNFKEQ. The CDR3 extends over 16 amino acids. The CDR3 sequence is CASSQGAGTLNYGYTF. CDR3 nucleotides: TGTGCCAGCAGCCAAGGGGCCGGCACCCTTAACTATGGCTACACCTTC.

This clone was counted only a few times. V and J are TRBV1 and TRBJ2-1; the listed D gene, TRBD2, was not tested against the DNA. TRBV1 is a known pseudogene. The length of the CDR3 is 13 residues. This CDR3 is CTRIKRGDNEQFF. CDR3 bases: TGCACCAGAATTAAGCGGGGGGATAATGAGCAGTTCTTC.

J is TRBJ2-7 and V is TRBV27; 7 bases agree with TRBD1. CDR1 is MNHEY, CDR2 SMNVEV, per germline (reference sequence). With V trimmed by 4 bases and J by 0 bases, 3 bases remained unmatched. CDR3 length equals 14 residues. Here the CDR3 reads CASSSGTDSYEQYF. DNA of the CDR3: TGTGCCAGCAGTTCAGGGACAGACTCCTACGAGCAGTACTTC.

The gene calls are TRBV11-3 and TRBJ2-1; the match to TRBD2 covers 7 bases. The CDR3 loop spans 18 amino acids. CDR1 is SGHNT and CDR2 is YENEEA in the germline V gene. V lost 2 bases and J lost 0; bases outside the gene matches: 10. The CDR3 is CASSLRTLGGVSYNEQFF. The CDR3 DNA reads TGTGCCAGCAGCTTACGCACCCTGGGGGGGGTCTCCTACAATGAGCAGTTCTTC. Full variable domain (remainder filled in from reference TRBV11-3 and TRBJ2-1): EAGVVQSPRYKIIEKKQPVAFWCNPISGHNTLYWYLQNLGQGPELLIRYENEEAVDDSQLPKDRFSAERLKGVDSTLKIQPAELGDSAVYLCASSLRTLGGVSYNEQFFGPGTRLTVL.

The chain links TRBV19 to TRBJ1-2, with a tentative D call TRBD1 (5 bases). V was trimmed by 7 bases and J by 4 bases, leaving 25 bases between them. CDR1 is LNHDA and CDR2 is SQIVND in the germline V gene (reference sequence). The length of the CDR3 is 17 residues. The DNA of the CDR3 is TGTGCCAGTAAACCGTCCGGCGGACGGGGGATTCCCTATGGCTACACCTTC. This translates into CASKPSGGRGIPYGYTF.

The chain recombines TRBV6-5 with TRBJ2-2; TRBD1 is a possible D gene (5 bases). Germline V gives CDR1 MNHEY, CDR2 SVGAGI. This CDR3 is built from 12 residues. The germline V and J ends were trimmed by 8 bases and 4 bases, with 8 bases remaining between them. The CDR3 nucleotides are TGTGCCAGCCGAGACAGCACCGGGGAGCTGTTTTTT. Amino acids: CASRDSTGELFF.

This sequence joins TRBV6-5 and TRBJ1-6; D is uncertain. From germline, CDR1 is MNHEY and CDR2 SVGAGI. There are 12 residues in the CDR3. V was pared by 6 bases and J by 6 bases, with 6 bases between. The CDR3 DNA reads as TGTGCCAGCAGGCAGATTAATTCACCCCTCCACTTT. Translating gives CASRQINSPLHF.

Comment on this clone: At the DNA level, this CDR3 is encoded by other sequences in the same sample as well. The CDR3, as DNA: TGCGCCAGCAGCTTAGGAGAATCGAACACCGGGGAGCTGTTTTTT. Amino acid sequence: CASSLGESNTGELFF. V and J are TRBV5-1 and TRBJ2-2, with unresolved D. Germline CDR1 is SGHRS and CDR2 is YFSETQ. The CDR3 extends over 15 amino acids. The V end lost 2 bases, the J end lost 0 bases, and 8 bases lay between the germline ends.

The chain combines TRBV5-1 with TRBJ2-7; possibly TRBD1 for D (6 bases). Deletions cut 0 bases from V and 0 bases from J, with 13 bases between. CDR1 and CDR2 (germline): SGHRS, YFSETQ. This CDR3 has 16 amino acids. DNA for the CDR3: TGCGCCAGCAGCTTGGGGCAACAGGGAATCTCCTACGAGCAGTACTTC. Protein: CASSLGQQGISYEQYF.

The rearrangement uses TRBV5-5 and TRBJ2-7, with unresolved D. V lost 4 bases and J 1 base, leaving 12 bases between the germline ends. From germline, CDR1 is SGHKS and CDR2 YYEKEE (reference sequence). The CDR3 has 14 residues. DNA for the CDR3: TGTGCCAGCAGCCCCGCGCCGGGTTCCTACGAGCAGTACGTC. Amino acids: CASSPAPGSYEQYV.

This clone showed up just once. The chain couples TRBV2 to TRBJ1-5, with 7 bases fitting TRBD1. Germline V lookup: CDR1 SNHLY, CDR2 FYNNEI. The CDR3 totals 15 residues. With V trimmed by 6 bases and J by 0 bases, 5 bases remained unmatched. The DNA for the CDR3 is TGTGCCAGCAGAGCGACAGGGCCTAGCAATCAGCCCCAGCATTTT. This sequence encodes CASRATGPSNQPQHF.

This chain links TRBV9 with TRBJ1-2; D is perhaps TRBD1 (5 bases). The germline V gene encodes CDR1 SGDLS and CDR2 YYNGEE. The CDR3 length is 14 residues. Trimming removed 6 bases from V and 8 bases from J, with 20 bases in between. Written as DNA, the CDR3 is TGTGCCAGCAACCCTTGGGGGGGAATCAACGGCTACACCTTC. Protein product: CASNPWGGINGYTF.

The rearrangement links TRBV3-1 (or the pseudogene TRBV3-2) to TRBJ2-1; TRBD2 aligns across 9 bases. With V trimmed by 2 bases and J by 6 bases, 8 bases remained unmatched. Germline-derived CDR1 and CDR2 are LGHDT and YNNKEL (reference sequence). The CDR3 is 16 amino acids. The CDR3 nucleotides are TGTGCCAGCAGCCAATCTCCGGGACTAGCAGGCAATGAGCAGTTCTTC. Protein product: CASSQSPGLAGNEQFF.

CDR3 region: CASSLAPQVYEQYF. DNA of the CDR3: TGTGCCAGCAGCTTAGCCCCACAGGTGTACGAGCAGTACTTC. The V call is TRBV7-2, the J call TRBJ2-7; the D gene is possibly TRBD1 (5 bases). The CDR3 sequence is 14 residues long. The V and J ends lost 0 bases and 4 bases respectively, with 10 bases between them. Per the germline V gene, CDR1 is SGHTA and CDR2 is FQGNSA.

This clone was detected only a few times. The rearrangement links TRBV6-5 to TRBJ1-2; a weak D match, TRBD1 (6 bases). CDR1 MNHEY and CDR2 SVGAGI come from the germline V gene. Trimming stripped 5 bases from V and 4 bases from J, with 17 bases between. This CDR3 comprises 15 residues. CDR3 in amino acids: CASSPFGTGSYGYTF. CDR3 bases: TGTGCCAGCAGTCCATTTGGAACAGGGTCCTATGGCTACACCTTC.

The rearrangement joins TRBV15 to TRBJ2-1; D gene unclear. CDR3 length equals 13 residues. Trimming shortened V by 2 bases and J by 9 bases, and 11 bases separated the two germline ends. The germline CDR1 and CDR2 sequences are LNHNV and YYDKDF (reference sequence). For the CDR3, the DNA is TGTGCCACCAGCAGACGTTCTATTCCTGAGCAGTTCTTC. This codes for CATSRRSIPEQFF.

As to this clone: The sample contains more than one DNA sequence encoding this CDR3. This rearrangement joins TRBV18 to TRBJ2-2, with 13 bases lining up with TRBD2. The CDR3 sequence is 17 residues long. Germline V lookup: CDR1 KGHSH, CDR2 LQKENI. Trimming at V came to 3 bases and at J to 1 base, leaving 2 bases not matched to a gene. The CDR3 region has the DNA TGTGCCAGCTCACCCTGGACTAGCGGGGGGAACACCGGGGAGCTGTTTTTT. Its protein product is CASSPWTSGGNTGELFF. The full variable domain, completed using reference TRBV18 and TRBJ2-2, is NAGVMQNPRHLVRRRGQEARLRCSPMKGHSHVYWYRQLPEEGLKFMVYLQKENIIDESGMPKERFSAEFPKEGPSILRIQQVVRGDSAAYFCASSPWTSGGNTGELFFGEGSRLTVL.

The J gene is TRBJ1-1, the V gene TRBV5-1; tentatively, D is TRBD1 (5 bases). The CDR3 runs to 14 residues. Germline CDR1 is SGHRS and CDR2 is YFSETQ. Trimming left V 2 bases short and J 5 bases short, with 13 bases between. The CDR3: CASSLRTLGTEAFF. The CDR3 nucleotides are TGCGCCAGCAGCTTAAGGACATTAGGTACTGAAGCTTTCTTT.

The gene calls are TRBV18 and TRBJ1-6; D may be TRBD1 (6 bases). Trimming shortened V by 4 bases and J by 8 bases, and 15 bases separated the two germline ends. Per the germline V gene, CDR1 is KGHSH and CDR2 is LQKENI. This CDR3 region has 15 residues. The CDR3 protein is CASSQSQGTDSPLHF. The DNA of the CDR3 is TGTGCCAGCTCACAATCACAGGGAACGGATTCACCCCTCCACTTT.

The V call is TRBV6-5, the J call TRBJ1-2; D may be TRBD1 (5 bases). Trimming left V 6 bases short and J 5 bases short, with 16 bases between. The CDR3 totals 14 residues. Germline assignment: CDR1 MNHEY and CDR2 SVGAGI. This CDR3 is CASSPGLTAYGYTF. CDR3 in DNA: TGTGCCAGCAGCCCCGGTTTGACAGCATATGGCTACACCTTC.

The CDR3 DNA reads as TGTGCCACCAGTGACGCCTTCACAGAAGGCGAGCAGTACTTC. Its protein is CATSDAFTEGEQYF. The chain carries TRBV24-1 and TRBJ2-7; D uncertain. The CDR3 has 14 residues. Germline CDR1 reads KGHDR; CDR2 reads SFDVKD. The V end lost 4 bases, the J end lost 6 bases, and 15 bases lay between the germline ends.

This clone was seen more than once but under ten times. This chain uses TRBV19 with TRBJ1-5, with D possibly being TRBD1 (6 bases). This CDR3 is 16 amino acids long. V lost 4 bases and J lost 1, with 14 bases in between. Germline CDR1 and CDR2: LNHDA and SQIVND (reference sequence). The CDR3 nucleotides read TGTGCCAGTAGTAAGGGGGGGGCGCGAAGCAATCAGCCCCAGCATTTT. Translation gives CASSKGGARSNQPQHF.

This rearrangement joins TRBV10-2 to TRBJ1-5, with TRBD1 matching over 7 bases. CDR3 length: 15 residues. Germline CDR1 WSHSY, CDR2 SAAADI. V was clipped by 2 bases and J by 7 bases; unmatched bases: 8. CDR3 protein: CASSETDRDRQPQHF. The CDR3 nucleotides read TGCGCCAGCAGTGAGACTGACAGGGATCGCCAGCCCCAGCATTTT.

J is TRBJ2-1 and V is TRBV6-5, with no clear D. Germline CDR1 is MNHEY and CDR2 is SVGAGI. The CDR3 length is 14 residues. V shed 8 bases and J shed 0 bases, with 11 bases lying between them. The CDR3 coding sequence is TGTGCCAGCTATAGTGCTAGCTCCTACAATGAGCAGTTCTTC. This sequence encodes CASYSASSYNEQFF.

J is TRBJ2-1 and V is TRBV5-5, with D possibly TRBD1 on 7 matching bases. Trimming pared 2 bases from V and 7 bases from J, leaving 16 bases between. In germline, CDR1 is SGHKS, CDR2 YYEKEE (reference sequence). The CDR3 runs 15 residues. CDR3 bases: TGTGCCAGCAGCTTAAGGGCAGGGGGAGGAAATGAGCAGTTCTTC. This encodes CASSLRAGGGNEQFF. Combining the CDR3 with reference TRBV5-5 and TRBJ2-1 gives the whole variable domain DAGVTQSPTHLIKTRGQQVTLRCSPISGHKSVSWYQQVLGQGPQFIFQYYEKEERGRGNFPDRFSARQFPNYSSELNVNALLLGDSALYLCASSLRAGGGNEQFFGPGTRLTVL.